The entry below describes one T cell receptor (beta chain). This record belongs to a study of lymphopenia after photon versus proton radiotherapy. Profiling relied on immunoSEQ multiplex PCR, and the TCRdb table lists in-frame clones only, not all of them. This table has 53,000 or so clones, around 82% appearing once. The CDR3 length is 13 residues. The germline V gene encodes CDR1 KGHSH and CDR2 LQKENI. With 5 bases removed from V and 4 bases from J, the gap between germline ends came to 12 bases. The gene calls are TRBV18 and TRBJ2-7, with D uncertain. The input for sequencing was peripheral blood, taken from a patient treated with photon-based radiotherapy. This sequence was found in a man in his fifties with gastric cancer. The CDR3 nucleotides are TGTGCCAGCTCAAATGGGAAAGGGTACGAGCAGTACTTC. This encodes CASSNGKGYEQYF. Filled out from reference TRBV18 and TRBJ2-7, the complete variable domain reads NAGVMQNPRHLVRRRGQEARLRCSPMKGHSHVYWYRQLPEEGLKFMVYLQKENIIDESGMPKERFSAEFPKEGPSILRIQQVVRGDSAAYFCASSNGKGYEQYFGPGTRLTVT.